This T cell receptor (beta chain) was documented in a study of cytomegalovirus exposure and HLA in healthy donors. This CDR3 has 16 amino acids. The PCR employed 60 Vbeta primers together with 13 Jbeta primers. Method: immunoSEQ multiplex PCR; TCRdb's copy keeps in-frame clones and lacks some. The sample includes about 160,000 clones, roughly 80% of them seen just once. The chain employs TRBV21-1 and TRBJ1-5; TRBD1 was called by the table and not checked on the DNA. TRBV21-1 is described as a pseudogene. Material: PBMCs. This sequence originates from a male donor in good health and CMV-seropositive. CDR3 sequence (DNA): TGTGCCAGCAGCAAAGCATCAGGAGGGGGCCTTCAGCCCCAGCATTTT. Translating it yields CASSKASGGGLQPQHF.